This T cell receptor beta chain was sequenced in a study of CD8 T cells in ankylosing spondylitis. General observations from the study: Significantly higher representation of disease-linked clones was reported for matched ankylosing spondylitis synovial fluid. Ankylosing spondylitis blood appeared to be characterized by a TCR beta motif of under ten highly homologous variants. Earlier reports found some motif variants in synovial fluid and blood in reactive arthritis.

This clonotype was detected a few times. Antigen: not known. 5'-RACE, quantitative and with molecular barcodes, yielded the TCR beta libraries. From the 5' RACE reads, TCRdb called clonotypes with MiXCR, one entry per CDR3 protein. The sample holds about 220,000 distinct CDR3 sequences, 7% to 8% seen once. The CDR3 totals 15 residues. From germline, CDR1 is MNHEY and CDR2 SMNVEV (reference sequence). V lost 9 bases to trimming and J lost 5 bases, with 17 bases between them. The sequencing sample was made of blood, either unsorted or a sorted T cell fraction (not recorded which). The rearrangement links TRBV27 to TRBJ1-6; D unresolved. The TCR originated in a male donor with ankylosing spondylitis. This chain's CDR3 is CASRLGRRDNSPLHF. The CDR3, as DNA: TGTGCCAGTCGGCTGGGAAGACGGGATAATTCACCCCTCCACTTT.